Shown below are 14 T cell receptor beta chains from a single sample sequenced in a study of T cell responses to AZD1222 COVID-19 vaccine. Clones were read by immunoSEQ multiplex PCR, and TCRdb kept only the in-frame ones, dropping some. The sample lists approximately 46,000 clones, about 90% occurring once. This specimen consisted of peripheral blood, obtained 28 days after the second AZD1222 dose. The receptors originated from an adult who received the AZD1222 COVID-19 vaccine.

This chain uses TRBV3-1 (or the pseudogene TRBV3-2) with TRBJ2-1; tentatively, D is TRBD2 (6 bases). With 2 bases removed from V and 15 bases from J, the gap between germline ends came to 17 bases. In germline, CDR1 is LGHDT, CDR2 YNNKEL (reference sequence). The CDR3 has 13 residues. CDR3 region: CASSQHLGLPRFF. The CDR3 DNA reads as TGTGCCAGCAGCCAACACCTGGGACTTCCTCGGTTCTTC.

This clone showed up just a few times. V gene TRBV10-1 combines with J gene TRBJ2-1; a weak D match, TRBD1 (6 bases). Germline values: CDR1 WNHNN, CDR2 SYGVQD (reference sequence). This CDR3 comprises 16 residues. Trimming took 2 bases from V and 1 from J, leaving 12 bases between them. CDR3 loop: CASSERGRGSYNEQFF. In DNA form, the CDR3 reads TGCGCCAGCAGTGAGAGGGGTAGGGGGTCCTACAATGAGCAGTTCTTC.

V usage is TRBV5-1 and J usage is TRBJ2-1; D may correspond to TRBD1 or TRBD2 (5 bases each). V was pared by 3 bases and J by 0 bases, with 13 bases between. Germline CDR1 SGHRS, CDR2 YFSETQ. This CDR3 has 16 residues. The CDR3 loop reads CASSWGSAVSYNEQFF. In DNA, the CDR3 is TGCGCCAGCAGCTGGGGGTCAGCGGTCTCCTACAATGAGCAGTTCTTC.

DNA of the CDR3: TGTGCCAGCAGCCAATTCCCGGGACAGAACGGGGAGCTGTTTTTT. It translates to CASSQFPGQNGELFF. J is TRBJ2-2 and V is TRBV14; 7 bases align to TRBD1. CDR3 length: 15 residues. The V gene end was trimmed by 2 bases and the J gene end by 7 bases; junction bases not matched to a gene: 7. Germline assignment: CDR1 SGHDN and CDR2 FVKESK.

This sequence joins TRBV5-4 and TRBJ2-1; 8 nucleotides line up with TRBD1. This CDR3 contains 17 residues. Germline CDR1 SGHNT, CDR2 YYREEE (reference sequence). V lost 3 bases to trimming and J lost 4 bases; unmatched junction nucleotides: 12. The CDR3 spells CASSSYPGTGAYNEQFF. In DNA form, the CDR3 reads TGTGCCAGCAGCTCTTATCCCGGGACAGGAGCTTACAATGAGCAGTTCTTC. The full variable domain, rest sourced from reference TRBV5-4 and TRBJ2-1, is ETGVTQSPTHLIKTRGQQVTLRCSSQSGHNTVSWYQQALGQGPQFIFQYYREEENGRGNFPPRFSGLQFPNYSSELNVNALELDDSALYLCASSSYPGTGAYNEQFFGPGTRLTVL.

The chain joins TRBV15 to TRBJ1-2; the D is unclear. Germline assignment: CDR1 LNHNV and CDR2 YYDKDF (reference sequence). V lost 2 bases to trimming and J lost 4 bases, with 17 bases between them. The CDR3 length is 16 residues. As DNA, the CDR3 is TGTGCCACCAGCAGACTACCCCGGACGACGAGCTATGGCTACACCTTC. This sequence encodes CATSRLPRTTSYGYTF.

The chain has TRBV6-5 and TRBJ1-5; D remains ambiguous. Germline V lookup: CDR1 MNHEY, CDR2 SVGAGI. The length of the CDR3 is 14 residues. V lost 6 bases, J lost 3 bases, and 12 bases lay in between. The CDR3 reads CASSSRTNNQPQHF. The CDR3 DNA reads TGTGCCAGCAGCTCGAGAACTAACAATCAGCCCCAGCATTTT.

This clone was seen a single time. The gene calls are TRBV12-3 or TRBV12-4 and TRBJ2-1; no clear D. The CDR3 covers 11 residues. The V gene lost 0 bases and the J gene lost 8 bases, with 2 bases spanning the gap. The CDR3 sequence is CASSLADEQFF. The CDR3 bases are TGTGCCAGCAGTTTAGCGGATGAGCAGTTCTTC.

This chain connects TRBV14 to TRBJ2-7; no clear D gene. The CDR3 is 12 residues long. The germline V gene encodes CDR1 SGHDN and CDR2 FVKESK. Trimming took off 0 bases at V and 11 bases at J, with 11 bases between the two ends. For the CDR3, the DNA is TGTGCCAGCAGCCAAGATGGTGATTGGGAGTACTTC. It yields the protein CASSQDGDWEYF.

This chain links TRBV11-2 with TRBJ2-7; 14 nucleotides line up with TRBD2. The J segment lost 4 bases and the V segment lost 5 bases, leaving 4 bases of the junction unmatched. The V gene's germline CDR1 is SGHAT and CDR2 FQNNGV. This CDR3 is built from 15 residues. The CDR3 sequence is CASSPWTSGGYEQYF. The CDR3 nucleotides read TGTGCCAGCAGCCCCTGGACTAGCGGGGGGTACGAGCAGTACTTC.

This clone was picked up one time. The chain carries TRBV7-2 and TRBJ2-5; TRBD1 agrees at 8 bases. CDR1 is SGHTA and CDR2 is FQGNSA in the germline V gene. The CDR3 is made up of 15 amino acids. The ends lost 4 bases at V and 7 bases at J; junction bases unmatched: 11. CDR3 DNA sequence: TGTGCCAGCAGCTCCGTCCCACAGGGGGTCGGGACCCAGTACTTC. Its translation: CASSSVPQGVGTQYF.

The chain is built from TRBV19 and TRBJ2-7; perhaps TRBD2 as D (6 bases). V lost 6 bases, J lost 0 bases, and 12 bases lay in between. Germline V gene sequence: CDR1 LNHDA, CDR2 SQIVND (reference sequence). The CDR3 spans 14 residues. CDR3 bases: TGTGCCAGTAGGGAGACCGGGGGCTCCTACGAGCAGTACTTC. Translation gives CASRETGGSYEQYF.

This chain links TRBV13 with TRBJ2-7; D gene ambiguous. The ends were cut back, 8 bases at V and 3 bases at J, with 14 bases in the middle. The CDR3 has 13 residues. Germline V gives CDR1 PRHDT, CDR2 FYEKMQ (reference sequence). The CDR3: CASSIHGFYEQYF. DNA of the CDR3: TGTGCCAGCTCCATTCACGGATTCTACGAGCAGTACTTC.

The rearrangement uses TRBV18 and TRBJ2-3; a possible D gene is TRBD1 (7 bases). The CDR3 runs to 18 residues. The V and J ends lost 0 bases and 0 bases respectively, with 16 bases between them. CDR1 and CDR2 from the germline V gene are KGHSH and LQKENI. As DNA, the CDR3 is TGTGCCAGCTCACCACCTAGGACACAGGGGACTAGCACAGATACGCAGTATTTT. It is translated as CASSPPRTQGTSTDTQYF.